Listed here are 17 T cell receptor beta chains from one sample, sequenced in a study of shared clonotypes between healthy human individuals. Produced via immunoSEQ multiplex PCR; TCRdb's table is partial and in-frame only. The repertoire holds approximately 1.5 million clones, with approximately 98.5% as singletons. Source material: naive CD4+ T cells sorted from blood. Subset defined: CD45RA+ positively selected. The source is a man aged 25-45 years in good health.

The rearrangement joins TRBV27 to TRBJ2-1, with D perhaps matching TRBD2 (5 bases). Germline loops: CDR1 MNHEY, CDR2 SMNVEV (reference sequence). V gave up 2 bases and J gave up 5 bases, with 13 bases separating them. CDR3 length: 15 amino acids. The CDR3 sequence: CASSLISGYDNEQFF. The CDR3 DNA is TGTGCCAGCAGTTTAATTTCGGGATACGACAATGAGCAGTTCTTC.

The chain links TRBV5-6 to TRBJ1-5; D perhaps matches TRBD1 (5 bases). V was shortened by 0 bases and J by 3 bases, with 10 bases between the two germline ends. CDR3 size: 15 residues. Germline CDR1 and CDR2: SGHDT and YYEEEE. The CDR3 bases are TGTGCCAGCAGCTTGGTACAGGATGTCAATCAGCCCCAGCATTTT. Protein sequence: CASSLVQDVNQPQHF.

CDR3 region: CASSTGSLYEQYF. The CDR3 coding sequence is TGTGCCAGCAGTACCGGGAGTCTTTACGAGCAGTACTTC. V gene TRBV27 combines with J gene TRBJ2-7; perhaps TRBD2 as D (6 bases). The CDR3 length is 13 residues. CDR1 and CDR2 (germline): MNHEY, SMNVEV (reference sequence). V shed 5 bases and J shed 4 bases, with 12 bases lying between them.

The genes are TRBV11-2 and TRBJ2-7, with D perhaps being TRBD1 or TRBD2 (5 bases each). The CDR3 has 13 residues. With 5 bases removed from V and 2 bases from J, the gap between germline ends came to 10 bases. Germline V gene lookup returns CDR1 SGHAT and CDR2 FQNNGV. CDR3 amino acids: CASSRDPAYEQYF. CDR3 DNA sequence: TGTGCCAGCAGCAGGGACCCAGCCTACGAGCAGTACTTC. Full variable domain (missing parts from reference TRBV11-2 and TRBJ2-7): EAGVAQSPRYKIIEKRQSVAFWCNPISGHATLYWYQQILGQGPKLLIQFQNNGVVDDSQLPKDRFSAERLKGVDSTLKIQPAKLEDSAVYLCASSRDPAYEQYFGPGTRLTVT.

The genes are TRBV10-3 and TRBJ1-2; D may be TRBD1 (5 bases). The V end lost 4 bases, the J end lost 3 bases, and 12 bases lay between the germline ends. This CDR3 contains 14 residues. The germline gives CDR1 ENHRY, CDR2 SYGVKD. The CDR3 protein is CAISGHRGDYGYTF. The CDR3 DNA follows: TGTGCCATCAGTGGACATCGAGGGGACTATGGCTACACCTTC.

This chain connects TRBV10-1 to TRBJ2-7, with TRBD1 matching over 9 bases. Trimming removed 7 bases from V and 2 bases from J; junction bases left unmatched: 6. Germline CDR1 WNHNN, CDR2 SYGVQD (reference sequence). This CDR3 has 14 residues. CDR3 sequence: CASNKGQGAYEQYF. The CDR3 nucleotides are TGCGCCAGCAATAAGGGACAGGGTGCCTACGAGCAGTACTTC.

This chain uses TRBV28 with TRBJ2-5; D is unresolved. This CDR3 is 13 amino acids long. V was pared by 2 bases and J by 5 bases, with 9 bases between. From germline, CDR1 is MDHEN and CDR2 SYDVKM. In nucleotides, the CDR3 is TGTGCCAGCAGTTTACGATTGGGGGAGACCCAGTACTTC. Protein sequence: CASSLRLGETQYF.

The V call is TRBV7-3, the J call TRBJ2-2; the match to TRBD1 covers 7 bases. V shed 5 bases and J 7 bases; nucleotides not matched to a gene: 10. Germline values: CDR1 SGHTA, CDR2 FQGTGA. The CDR3 sequence is 15 residues long. The CDR3 here is CASSKRQGPGGELFF. The CDR3 region has the DNA TGTGCCAGCAGCAAAAGACAGGGACCGGGCGGGGAGCTGTTTTTT.

The chain carries TRBV7-9 and TRBJ2-5; 7 bases agree with TRBD1. Unmatched junction bases numbered 8, after V lost 3 bases and J lost 1 base. This CDR3 is 16 amino acids long. Germline CDR1 is SEHNR and CDR2 is FQNEAQ (reference sequence). CDR3 amino acids: CASSFSTGTVQETQYF. The CDR3 coding sequence is TGTGCCAGCAGCTTTTCGACAGGGACGGTCCAAGAGACCCAGTACTTC.

In regard to this clone: This specimen includes other DNA sequences encoding the same CDR3. The gene calls are TRBV28 and TRBJ2-1; TRBD2 matches at 10 bases. The CDR3 is made up of 15 amino acids. The junction had 4 bases not matched to a gene; V was cut back by 5 bases and J by 3 bases. Per the germline V gene, CDR1 is MDHEN and CDR2 is SYDVKM. CDR3 DNA: TGTGCCAGCAGTCCCCTAGCGGGAGACTACAATGAGCAGTTCTTC. The encoded protein is CASSPLAGDYNEQFF.

The chain uses TRBV27 and TRBJ2-7; 7 positions agree with TRBD1. Germline assignment: CDR1 MNHEY and CDR2 SMNVEV (reference sequence). The CDR3 loop spans 15 amino acids. V lost 4 bases, J lost 9 bases, and 15 bases stayed unmatched. This chain's CDR3 is CASSSPGTARMGQYF. CDR3 sequence (DNA): TGTGCCAGCAGTTCACCCGGGACAGCCCGGATGGGGCAGTACTTC.

This chain connects TRBV6-1 to TRBJ2-3, with D perhaps TRBD1 (5 bases). CDR3 length: 13 residues. With 6 bases removed from V and 2 bases from J, the gap between germline ends came to 9 bases. Germline-derived CDR1 and CDR2 are MNHNS and SASEGT. The CDR3 nucleotides are TGTGCCAGCAGACAGGCTAACACAGATACGCAGTATTTT. It yields the protein CASRQANTDTQYF.

The J gene is TRBJ2-2, the V gene TRBV18; D is undetermined. The CDR3 consists of 15 residues. V lost 1 base, J lost 7 bases, and 13 bases lay in between. Germline loops: CDR1 KGHSH, CDR2 LQKENI. CDR3 sequence reads: CASSPLRGYGGELFF. The CDR3 DNA reads as TGTGCCAGCTCACCACTTCGTGGGTATGGCGGGGAGCTGTTTTTT. Looking up the rest from reference TRBV18 and TRBJ2-2 gives the full variable domain: NAGVMQNPRHLVRRRGQEARLRCSPMKGHSHVYWYRQLPEEGLKFMVYLQKENIIDESGMPKERFSAEFPKEGPSILRIQQVVRGDSAAYFCASSPLRGYGGELFFGEGSRLTVL.

J is TRBJ2-7 and V is TRBV28, with 10 bases matching TRBD1. This CDR3 region has 14 residues. With V trimmed by 7 bases and J by 6 bases, 9 bases remained unmatched. Germline V gene lookup returns CDR1 MDHEN and CDR2 SYDVKM. The CDR3 spells CASISGQGRSEQYF. The CDR3 nucleotides read TGTGCCAGCATTTCGGGACAGGGGCGCTCCGAGCAGTACTTC.

This chain connects TRBV4-1 to TRBJ2-2, with 10 bases matching TRBD2. In germline, CDR1 is MGHRA, CDR2 YSYEKL. V gave up 6 bases and J gave up 3 bases; unmatched junction bases: 7. The CDR3 has 16 amino acids. DNA for the CDR3: TGCGCCAGCAGGGGCCGGACTAGCGGACACACCGGGGAGCTGTTTTTT. It yields the protein CASRGRTSGHTGELFF.

In regard to this clone: Other nucleotide sequences from this sample produce the same CDR3. The J gene is TRBJ2-2, the V gene TRBV5-1; no firm D call. Germline CDR1 SGHRS, CDR2 YFSETQ. The CDR3 loop spans 15 amino acids. The V end was cut by 1 base, the J end by 4 bases, with 11 bases between. DNA for the CDR3: TGCGCCAGCAGCTTGTCCCCGGGCGGCACCGGGGAGCTGTTTTTT. Amino acid sequence: CASSLSPGGTGELFF.

The chain has TRBV6-4 and TRBJ2-7, with 11 bases lining up with TRBD2. This CDR3 contains 14 residues. The J segment lost 3 bases and the V segment lost 5 bases, leaving 3 bases of the junction unmatched. Germline CDR1 is MRHNA and CDR2 is SNTAGT. The DNA for the CDR3 is TGTGCCAGCAGTACTAGCGGGGGACACTACGAGCAGTACTTC. Protein product: CASSTSGGHYEQYF.